The 15 T cell receptor beta chains listed next were all sequenced from one sample in a study of cytomegalovirus exposure and HLA in healthy donors. PCR used 60 Vbeta primers and 13 Jbeta primers. This table comes from immunoSEQ multiplex PCR, and its TCRdb copy is limited to in-frame clones, with some not included. The sample yields more than 100,000 clones, 78% seen once. Sequences were obtained from PBMCs. Receptor source: a woman aged 18-29 years in good health and CMV-seronegative.

The chain recombines TRBV27 with TRBJ1-1, with a tentative D call TRBD1 (5 bases). Germline V lookup: CDR1 MNHEY, CDR2 SMNVEV (reference sequence). Trimming left V 3 bases short and J 5 bases short, with 10 bases between. The CDR3 runs to 13 residues. CDR3 loop: CASSFPGGTEAFF. The CDR3 DNA reads TGTGCCAGCAGTTTCCCGGGGGGGACTGAAGCTTTCTTT.

This clone was found once. The rearrangement links TRBV30 to TRBJ2-3; 7 bases match TRBD2. The CDR3 contains 17 residues. Germline-derived CDR1 and CDR2 are GTSNPN and SVGIG (reference sequence). The J segment lost 0 bases and the V segment lost 2 bases, leaving 11 bases of the junction unmatched. The CDR3: CAWSPPTSGASTDTQYF. The CDR3 DNA reads as TGTGCCTGGAGTCCACCTACCAGCGGGGCTAGCACAGATACGCAGTATTTT.

This clone was recorded a few times. The rearrangement links TRBV4-2 to TRBJ2-2; 7 bases line up with TRBD1. From germline, CDR1 is LGHNA and CDR2 YNFKEQ. The CDR3 runs to 15 residues. Germline trimming cut 1 base from V and 2 bases from J; bases unmatched to any gene: 1. Here the CDR3 DNA reads TGTGCCAGCAGCCAAGGACAGGGTAACACCGGGGAGCTGTTTTTT. It encodes CASSQGQGNTGELFF.

The chain is built from TRBV30 and TRBJ1-2, with D possibly being TRBD1 (5 bases). CDR1 and CDR2 (germline): GTSNPN, SVGIG (reference sequence). This CDR3 contains 15 residues. Trimming took 4 bases from V and 4 from J, leaving 19 bases between them. The CDR3 region has the DNA TGTGCCTGGACCCTAGAGGGAAGGGGAGGCTATGGCTACACCTTC. Protein: CAWTLEGRGGYGYTF.

The V call is TRBV7-6, the J call TRBJ2-3; 10 positions agree with TRBD2. The CDR3 covers 18 residues. The junction had 14 bases not matched to a gene; V was cut back by 5 bases and J by 3 bases. Per germline, CDR1 SGHVS and CDR2 FNYEAQ. The CDR3 reads CASSAIAGGPEGTDTQYF. The CDR3 DNA sequence: TGTGCCAGCAGCGCTATAGCGGGAGGACCGGAAGGGACAGATACGCAGTATTTT.

The chain employs TRBV5-6 and TRBJ2-5; TRBD2 matches 8 bases. The CDR3 consists of 15 residues. V shed 1 base, J shed 3 bases, and the junction held 5 bases outside the gene matches. Germline V gene data show CDR1 as SGHDT and CDR2 as YYEEEE. CDR3 loop: CASSLPGTREETQYF. CDR3 DNA: TGTGCCAGCAGCTTGCCCGGGACTAGGGAAGAGACCCAGTACTTC.

This clone was seen only a few times. The chain has TRBV6-1 and TRBJ2-1, with 11 bases aligning to TRBD2. The CDR3 has 13 residues. The germline V gene encodes CDR1 MNHNS and CDR2 SASEGT. Trimming at V came to 6 bases and at J to 7 bases, leaving 2 bases not matched to a gene. CDR3 in amino acids: CASRGLAGNEQFF. In DNA, the CDR3 is TGTGCCAGCAGAGGACTAGCGGGTAATGAGCAGTTCTTC.

The rearrangement uses TRBV11-2 and TRBJ2-7, with D perhaps TRBD1 (5 bases). This CDR3 has 13 amino acids. V shed 5 bases and J shed 3 bases, with 11 bases lying between them. Germline CDR1 SGHAT, CDR2 FQNNGV. CDR3 region: CASSLGLDYEQYF. CDR3 nucleotides: TGTGCCAGCAGCCTGGGGCTCGACTACGAGCAGTACTTC.

V and J are TRBV7-9 and TRBJ2-5; no clear D. There are 15 residues in the CDR3. Germline CDR1 and CDR2: SEHNR and FQNEAQ (reference sequence). V lost 6 bases, J lost 0 bases, and 14 bases lay in between. The CDR3 sequence: CASSRPGSYQETQYF. The CDR3 DNA reads as TGTGCCAGCAGTCGACCAGGTTCGTACCAAGAGACCCAGTACTTC.

About this clone itself: One end of the junction varies from germline; a read error may be responsible. The V and J genes are TRBV4-2 and TRBJ1-1; 9 bases map to TRBD1. The CDR3 runs 17 residues. In germline, CDR1 is LGHNA, CDR2 YNFKEQ. CDR3 protein: CDSSLTPAGQGNTEAFF. The CDR3 DNA follows: TGTGACAGCAGCCTCACCCCGGCGGGACAGGGTAACACTGAAGCTTTCTTT.

The chain is built from TRBV6-5 and TRBJ2-1, with D uncertain. The germline gives CDR1 MNHEY, CDR2 SVGAGI. V was trimmed by 5 bases and J by 0 bases, leaving 11 bases between them. The CDR3 consists of 15 residues. Here the CDR3 reads CASSPIMSSYNEQFF. DNA for the CDR3: TGTGCCAGCAGTCCTATCATGAGCTCCTACAATGAGCAGTTCTTC.

This clone was observed a handful of times. The chain has TRBV6-1 and TRBJ1-1, with unresolved D. The length of the CDR3 is 13 residues. Trimming left V 6 bases short and J 1 base short, with 9 bases between. The germline V gene has CDR1 MNHNS and CDR2 SASEGT. CDR3 residues: CASSPTENTEAFF. The CDR3 DNA is TGTGCCAGCAGCCCAACAGAGAACACTGAAGCTTTCTTT.

The chain joins TRBV5-1 to TRBJ2-1; D ambiguous. This CDR3 spans 14 amino acids. Germline lookup yields CDR1 SGHRS and CDR2 YFSETQ. V was shortened by 2 bases and J by 1 base, with 7 bases between the two germline ends. The CDR3 sequence: CASSFTTSYNEQFF. CDR3 sequence (DNA): TGCGCCAGCAGCTTTACGACATCCTACAATGAGCAGTTCTTC.

This clone came up a few times. The V and J genes are TRBV2 and TRBJ1-1; D perhaps matches TRBD1 (5 bases). CDR3 size: 11 residues. V lost 6 bases to trimming and J lost 10 bases, with 12 bases between them. The germline V gene has CDR1 SNHLY and CDR2 FYNNEI. The chain's CDR3 is CASRGPPGAFF. The CDR3 DNA reads TGTGCCAGCAGGGGGCCTCCGGGAGCTTTCTTT.

The chain recombines TRBV6-1 with TRBJ1-5, with 7 bases matching TRBD1. This CDR3 comprises 14 residues. The germline CDR1 and CDR2 sequences are MNHNS and SASEGT. The trim removed 6 bases at V and 7 bases at J, leaving 9 bases unmatched. As DNA, the CDR3 is TGTGCCAGCAGCAAAGACAGGGCCCGGCAGCCCCAGCATTTT. Its translation is CASSKDRARQPQHF.